Presented here are 20 T cell receptor beta chains from one specimen sequenced in a study of control samples from healthy donors and cancer patients. The assay was immunoSEQ multiplex PCR, and TCRdb's table has in-frame clones only and misses some. The sample carries some 34,000 clones, approximately 93% recorded once. The specimen sequenced was PBMCs. All receptors derive from a middle-aged man with colorectal cancer.

This clone occurred once. The rearrangement links TRBV4-2 to TRBJ1-5, with a weak D call TRBD1 (5 bases). This CDR3 is 12 amino acids long. Germline CDR1 LGHNA, CDR2 YNFKEQ. Trimming took off 1 base at V and 15 bases at J, with 13 bases between the two ends. CDR3 nucleotide sequence: TGTGCCAGCAGCCAAGGTCAAGGGGCTTGGCATTTT. It translates to CASSQGQGAWHF.

The J gene is TRBJ2-6, the V gene TRBV18, with D perhaps given as TRBD1 or TRBD2 (6 bases each). The V end was cut by 4 bases, the J end by 0 bases, with 10 bases between. The CDR3 extends over 16 amino acids. Germline V gives CDR1 KGHSH, CDR2 LQKENI. The CDR3 region is CASSRRGNSGANVLTF. Written as DNA, the CDR3 is TGTGCCAGCTCACGGAGGGGGAACTCTGGGGCCAACGTCCTGACTTTC.

The chain uses TRBV19 and TRBJ1-5; 9 positions agree with TRBD1. This CDR3 contains 15 residues. Germline V gene lookup returns CDR1 LNHDA and CDR2 SQIVND (reference sequence). Trimming at V came to 3 bases and at J to 3 bases, leaving 3 bases not matched to a gene. CDR3 nucleotides: TGTGCCAGTAGTATGAACAGGGGGCTCAATCAGCCCCAGCATTTT. Translated, it gives CASSMNRGLNQPQHF. The full variable domain, completed using reference TRBV19 and TRBJ1-5, is DGGITQSPKYLFRKEGQNVTLSCEQNLNHDAMYWYRQDPGQGLRLIYYSQIVNDFQKGDIAEGYSVSREKKESFPLTVTSAQKNPTAFYLCASSMNRGLNQPQHFGDGTRLSIL.

The chain employs TRBV12-3 or TRBV12-4 and TRBJ1-1; D call uncertain. Trimming pared 4 bases from V and 4 bases from J, leaving 10 bases between. The CDR3 length is 13 residues. The CDR3 protein is CASSWGLSTEAFF. DNA of the CDR3: TGTGCCAGCAGTTGGGGATTGTCCACTGAAGCTTTCTTT.

The chain recombines TRBV5-1 with TRBJ1-2; D may be TRBD1 (5 bases). This CDR3 region has 14 residues. The germline CDR1 and CDR2 sequences are SGHRS and YFSETQ. Trimming pared 1 base from V and 2 bases from J, leaving 9 bases between. In DNA form, the CDR3 reads TGCGCCAGCAGCTTGTCCAGGGCCAACTATGGCTACACCTTC. Translating it yields CASSLSRANYGYTF.

V and J are TRBV19 and TRBJ1-3, with unresolved D. This CDR3 comprises 13 residues. Germline CDR1 LNHDA, CDR2 SQIVND (reference sequence). Trimming pared 3 bases from V and 0 bases from J, leaving 3 bases between. In DNA, the CDR3 is TGTGCCAGTAGTATCAGCTCTGGAAACACCATATATTTT. Translated, it gives CASSISSGNTIYF.

The chain has TRBV6-5 and TRBJ1-3, with D possibly TRBD1 on 5 matching bases. CDR1 is MNHEY, CDR2 SVGAGI, per germline. The length of the CDR3 is 16 residues. V was trimmed by 0 bases and J by 2 bases, leaving 11 bases between them. CDR3 in amino acids: CASSYSLAGPGNTIYF. CDR3 coding DNA: TGTGCCAGCAGTTACTCCCTAGCGGGGCCTGGAAACACCATATATTTT.

This chain connects TRBV21-1 to TRBJ2-7; TRBD1 reflects the table's D call only, with no check against the DNA. TRBV21-1 is reported as a pseudogene. This CDR3 is built from 15 residues. The CDR3 here is CASSSRDSVSYEQYF. The CDR3 DNA follows: TGTGCCAGCAGCTCCCGGGACAGTGTGTCCTACGAGCAGTACTTC.

The chain uses TRBV5-4 and TRBJ1-2; D possibly corresponds to TRBD1 (5 bases). V was pared by 7 bases and J by 3 bases, with 10 bases between. The CDR3 loop spans 12 amino acids. Germline CDR1 reads SGHNT; CDR2 reads YYREEE (reference sequence). The CDR3 here is CASGGLHYGYTF. The CDR3, as DNA: TGTGCCAGCGGGGGTTTGCACTATGGCTACACCTTC. Looking up the rest from reference TRBV5-4 and TRBJ1-2 gives the full variable domain: ETGVTQSPTHLIKTRGQQVTLRCSSQSGHNTVSWYQQALGQGPQFIFQYYREEENGRGNFPPRFSGLQFPNYSSELNVNALELDDSALYLCASGGLHYGYTFGSGTRLTVV.

The chain couples TRBV5-4 to TRBJ1-1, with D perhaps matching TRBD1 (6 bases). V gave up 3 bases and J gave up 4 bases, with 22 bases separating them. Germline values: CDR1 SGHNT, CDR2 YYREEE (reference sequence). This CDR3 has 17 amino acids. This CDR3 is CASSWGGGPGVGTEAFF. CDR3 in DNA: TGTGCCAGCAGCTGGGGAGGGGGGCCAGGGGTAGGCACTGAAGCTTTCTTT.

The chain links TRBV9 to TRBJ2-2; D is perhaps TRBD2 (6 bases). The CDR3 is made up of 14 amino acids. Germline loops: CDR1 SGDLS, CDR2 YYNGEE. The V end lost 3 bases, the J end lost 7 bases, and 13 bases lay between the germline ends. The DNA for the CDR3 is TGTGCCAGCAGCGCTCGGGGAGGCGGCGGGGAGCTGTTTTTT. Translating it yields CASSARGGGGELFF.

The V call is TRBV12-3 or TRBV12-4, the J call TRBJ1-1, with D hard to call. The V and J ends lost 3 bases and 3 bases respectively, with 8 bases between them. The CDR3 is made up of 13 amino acids. The CDR3 protein is CASSFFEDTEAFF. CDR3 DNA sequence: TGTGCCAGCAGTTTTTTTGAGGACACTGAAGCTTTCTTT.

The V and J genes are TRBV6-5 and TRBJ2-2; D gene uncertain. Trimming took off 8 bases at V and 1 base at J, with 5 bases between the two ends. The germline V gene encodes CDR1 MNHEY and CDR2 SVGAGI. The CDR3 has 12 amino acids. The CDR3 loop is CASWVNTGELFF. In DNA form, the CDR3 reads TGTGCCAGCTGGGTGAACACCGGGGAGCTGTTTTTT.

The chain recombines TRBV7-9 with TRBJ1-6; a weak D match, TRBD1 (5 bases). Germline loops: CDR1 SEHNR, CDR2 FQNEAQ (reference sequence). Trimming pared 3 bases from V and 7 bases from J, leaving 10 bases between. The CDR3 is made up of 14 amino acids. The CDR3 DNA reads TGTGCCAGCAGCTTTCGACAGATCAATTCACCCCTCCACTTT. Its protein product is CASSFRQINSPLHF.

V gene TRBV2 combines with J gene TRBJ1-1; D might be TRBD1 (5 bases). The V end lost 3 bases, the J end lost 3 bases, and 8 bases lay between the germline ends. The CDR3 has 13 residues. Germline lookup yields CDR1 SNHLY and CDR2 FYNNEI. The CDR3 region is CASSDQGYTEAFF. For the CDR3, the DNA is TGTGCCAGCAGTGACCAGGGATACACTGAAGCTTTCTTT. Full variable domain (missing parts from reference TRBV2 and TRBJ1-1): EPEVTQTPSHQVTQMGQEVILRCVPISNHLYFYWYRQILGQKVEFLVSFYNNEISEKSEIFDDQFSVERPDGSNFTLKIRSTKLEDSAMYFCASSDQGYTEAFFGQGTRLTVV.

The chain recombines TRBV19 with TRBJ1-2; TRBD1 is a possible D gene (6 bases). Germline V CDR1 and CDR2: LNHDA, SQIVND (reference sequence). Trimming took 4 bases from V and 0 from J, leaving 12 bases between them. This CDR3 comprises 15 residues. CDR3 in DNA: TGTGCCAGTAGTACCGGGACACAAGCTAACTATGGCTACACCTTC. Translation gives CASSTGTQANYGYTF. The full variable domain, with the rest looked up from reference TRBV19 and TRBJ1-2, is DGGITQSPKYLFRKEGQNVTLSCEQNLNHDAMYWYRQDPGQGLRLIYYSQIVNDFQKGDIAEGYSVSREKKESFPLTVTSAQKNPTAFYLCASSTGTQANYGYTFGSGTRLTVV.

The sample holds one count of this clone. The rearrangement uses TRBV6-6 and TRBJ2-7; perhaps TRBD1 as D (5 bases). CDR1 is MNHNY and CDR2 is SVGAGI in the germline V gene (reference sequence). V lost 6 bases and J 2 bases, leaving 8 bases between the germline ends. This CDR3 has 12 residues. The CDR3: CASSDRTYEQYF. The CDR3 DNA follows: TGTGCCAGCAGCGACAGAACCTACGAGCAGTACTTC.

This chain joins TRBV5-1 and TRBJ2-7; D is possibly TRBD1 (6 bases). Trimming cost V 3 bases and J 1 base, with 11 bases left between them. This CDR3 spans 14 amino acids. Per the germline V gene, CDR1 is SGHRS and CDR2 is YFSETQ. The CDR3 loop reads CASSSQGRSYEQYF. For the CDR3, the DNA is TGCGCCAGCAGCTCACAGGGTAGGTCCTACGAGCAGTACTTC.

V and J are TRBV4-1 and TRBJ2-3; D is unclear. V was clipped by 0 bases and J by 4 bases, with 17 bases between them. The CDR3 is 17 amino acids. CDR1 is MGHRA and CDR2 is YSYEKL in the germline V gene. Here the CDR3 DNA reads TGCGCCAGCAGCCAAGAAATCGGCAGTGCCATCCCAGATACGCAGTATTTT. This translates into CASSQEIGSAIPDTQYF.

The CDR3 nucleotides read TGTGCCAGCAGTTTAACTGGGGCCTATGGCTACACCTTC. Amino acid sequence: CASSLTGAYGYTF. This chain joins TRBV12-3 or TRBV12-4 and TRBJ1-2; D is perhaps TRBD1 (5 bases). V lost 2 bases and J 4 bases, leaving 8 bases between the germline ends. CDR3 size: 13 residues.